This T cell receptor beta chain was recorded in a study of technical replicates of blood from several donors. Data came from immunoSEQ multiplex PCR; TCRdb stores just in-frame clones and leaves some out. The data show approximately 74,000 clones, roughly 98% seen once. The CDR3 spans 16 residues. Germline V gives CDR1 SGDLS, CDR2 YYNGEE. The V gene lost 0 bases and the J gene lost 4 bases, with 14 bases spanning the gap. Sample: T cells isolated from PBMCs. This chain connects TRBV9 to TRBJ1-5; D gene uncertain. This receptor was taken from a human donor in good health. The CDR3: CASSVGSGGSNQPQHF. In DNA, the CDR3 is TGTGCCAGCAGCGTAGGGTCGGGAGGGAGTAATCAGCCCCAGCATTTT.